Shown below are 27 T cell receptor beta chains from a single sample sequenced in a study of shared T cell receptors in the human thymus. The assay was immunoSEQ multiplex PCR, and TCRdb's table has in-frame clones only and misses some. The table shows hundreds of thousands of clones, with about 80% occurring only once. Separately, the same data were catalogued under a study of human thymus T cells.

Sequencing was carried out using thymocytes. The receptors originated from a boy in the first two years of life with a congenital heart defect.

V and J are TRBV25-1 and TRBJ2-5, with D perhaps matching TRBD1 (6 bases). Germline CDR1 MGHDK, CDR2 SYGVNS. The germline V and J ends were trimmed by 1 base and 0 bases, with 12 bases remaining between them. The CDR3 has 16 residues. CDR3 loop: CASSECLQGNQETQYF. CDR3 in DNA: TGTGCCAGCAGTGAATGCCTACAGGGCAACCAAGAGACCCAGTACTTC. Filled out from reference TRBV25-1 and TRBJ2-5, the complete variable domain reads EADIYQTPRYLVIGTGKKITLECSQTMGHDKMYWYQQDPGMELHLIHYSYGVNSTEKGDLSSESTVSRIRTEHFPLTLESARPSHTSQYLCASSECLQGNQETQYFGPGTRLLVL.

The chain couples TRBV11-2 to TRBJ2-1, with D uncertain. This CDR3 region has 18 residues. Trimming took 0 bases from V and 6 from J, leaving 21 bases between them. CDR1 is SGHAT, CDR2 FQNNGV, per germline. CDR3 nucleotide sequence: TGTGCCAGCAGCTTAGAAGGTTGGTTGATAGAGGTCCCCAATGAGCAGTTCTTC. Protein: CASSLEGWLIEVPNEQFF.

The V and J genes are TRBV5-1 and TRBJ1-2; tentatively, D is TRBD1 (5 bases). In germline, CDR1 is SGHRS, CDR2 YFSETQ. V lost 3 bases and J lost 8, with 23 bases in between. This CDR3 comprises 16 residues. In DNA, the CDR3 is TGCGCCAGCAGCTACCAACACCAGCCTCAGGGTGTAGGCTACACCTTC. The encoded protein is CASSYQHQPQGVGYTF.

This sequence joins TRBV19 and TRBJ2-3; TRBD2 agrees at 14 bases. The CDR3 runs to 17 residues. Unmatched junction bases numbered 3, after V lost 1 base and J lost 3 bases. CDR1 is LNHDA and CDR2 is SQIVND in the germline V gene (reference sequence). Written as DNA, the CDR3 is TGTGCCAGTAGTATAGCCGGGACTAGCGGGAGTACAGATACGCAGTATTTT. Amino acid sequence: CASSIAGTSGSTDTQYF.

CDR3 protein: CASSRTGGWEKLFF. The CDR3 region has the DNA TGCGCCAGCAGTCGGACAGGGGGCTGGGAAAAACTGTTTTTT. V gene TRBV4-1 combines with J gene TRBJ1-4; 11 bases are shared with TRBD1. V shed 6 bases and J 8 bases; nucleotides not matched to a gene: 5. The V gene's germline CDR1 is MGHRA and CDR2 YSYEKL. CDR3 length equals 14 residues.

The chain uses TRBV27 and TRBJ1-5; D might be TRBD1 (5 bases). V was trimmed by 3 bases and J by 3 bases, leaving 12 bases between them. CDR1 MNHEY and CDR2 SMNVEV come from the germline V gene (reference sequence). The CDR3 spans 15 residues. The CDR3 DNA is TGTGCCAGCAGTTTGACTCACAGGCCCAATCAGCCCCAGCATTTT. It translates to CASSLTHRPNQPQHF.

The V and J genes are TRBV27 and TRBJ2-7; 11 bases are a match to TRBD2. The V and J ends lost 6 bases and 0 bases, in that order; junction bases with no gene match: 4. CDR3 length equals 15 residues. Germline assignment: CDR1 MNHEY and CDR2 SMNVEV (reference sequence). The chain's CDR3 is CASRGTSGSSYEQYF. The DNA for the CDR3 is TGTGCCAGCAGGGGAACTAGCGGGAGCTCCTACGAGCAGTACTTC.

The chain is built from TRBV15 and TRBJ2-2, with 7 bases fitting TRBD1. After removal of 5 bases from V and 2 bases from J, the junction contained 8 bases not matched to a gene. In germline, CDR1 is LNHNV, CDR2 YYDKDF (reference sequence). The CDR3 covers 16 residues. In DNA, the CDR3 is TGTGCCACCAGCGGCACCGGGACAGAAAACACCGGGGAGCTGTTTTTT. Its protein is CATSGTGTENTGELFF.

The J gene is TRBJ2-3, the V gene TRBV5-1; TRBD2 aligns across 7 bases. Germline loops: CDR1 SGHRS, CDR2 YFSETQ. Germline trimming cut 5 bases from V and 1 base from J; bases unmatched to any gene: 7. This CDR3 has 15 amino acids. CDR3 in amino acids: CASSQAGVGTDTQYF. CDR3 coding DNA: TGCGCCAGCAGTCAGGCGGGAGTAGGCACAGATACGCAGTATTTT.

This chain's CDR3 is CASSQGEAPGVDYTF. CDR3 coding DNA: TGCGCCAGCAGCCAAGGCGAAGCTCCAGGGGTGGACTACACCTTC. The chain employs TRBV4-3 and TRBJ1-2; possibly TRBD1 for D (6 bases). Trimming left V 1 base short and J 10 bases short, with 19 bases between. Germline V CDR1 and CDR2: LGHNA, YSLEER. The CDR3 sequence is 15 residues long.

The chain has TRBV19 and TRBJ2-5; 7 bases align to TRBD2. Germline V gene sequence: CDR1 LNHDA, CDR2 SQIVND (reference sequence). Unmatched junction bases numbered 12, after V lost 4 bases and J lost 1 base. The CDR3 spans 17 residues. The CDR3 region has the DNA TGTGCCAGTAGTACAAGCGGACTAGTTCGGGGCCAAGAGACCCAGTACTTC. Encoded protein: CASSTSGLVRGQETQYF.

This sequence joins TRBV4-2 and TRBJ2-7; 10 positions agree with TRBD2. V was pared by 3 bases and J by 0 bases, with 2 bases of the junction left unmatched. Germline V lookup: CDR1 LGHNA, CDR2 YNFKEQ. The CDR3 runs 15 residues. In DNA, the CDR3 is TGTGCCAGCAGCCAGGGACTAGCGTACTCCTACGAGCAGTACTTC. As protein: CASSQGLAYSYEQYF.

V is TRBV9 and J is TRBJ1-3; 8 bases line up with TRBD1. The germline gives CDR1 SGDLS, CDR2 YYNGEE. The CDR3 is 16 amino acids. V was clipped by 3 bases and J by 0 bases; unmatched bases: 5. The CDR3 nucleotides are TGTGCCAGCAGCGCCGAAGGACAGGGCTCTGGAAACACCATATATTTT. Amino acid sequence: CASSAEGQGSGNTIYF.

V gene TRBV6-1 combines with J gene TRBJ1-2, with D possibly TRBD1 on 5 matching bases. Looked up from germline, CDR1 is MNHNS and CDR2 is SASEGT. This CDR3 comprises 11 residues. V shed 6 bases and J shed 3 bases, with 5 bases lying between them. CDR3 DNA sequence: TGTGCCAGCAGGACAGACTATGGCTACACCTTC. Amino acids: CASRTDYGYTF.

Concerning this clone itself: The sample has other DNA sequences that encode this CDR3 too. The V gene is TRBV27, the J gene TRBJ2-7, with 11 bases aligning to TRBD2. The CDR3 runs 14 residues. Germline V gene lookup returns CDR1 MNHEY and CDR2 SMNVEV (reference sequence). V gave up 4 bases and J gave up 4 bases; unmatched junction bases: 3. The CDR3 region is CASSSASGRYEQYF. CDR3 DNA sequence: TGTGCCAGCAGTTCTGCTAGCGGGAGGTACGAGCAGTACTTC.

The CDR3 reads CASSFRTPGTSGRNNEQFF. As DNA, the CDR3 is TGTGCCAGCAGTTTCAGAACACCCGGGACTAGCGGGAGGAACAATGAGCAGTTCTTC. The chain links TRBV28 to TRBJ2-1, with 15 nucleotides matching TRBD2. The CDR3 consists of 19 residues. The V segment lost 3 bases and the J segment 5 bases; nucleotides outside the gene matches: 11. Germline CDR1 is MDHEN and CDR2 is SYDVKM.

The chain recombines TRBV7-9 with TRBJ1-2; 9 positions agree with TRBD1. The CDR3 extends over 15 amino acids. V was pared by 3 bases and J by 6 bases, with 8 bases of the junction left unmatched. Per the germline V gene, CDR1 is SEHNR and CDR2 is FQNEAQ (reference sequence). The CDR3 reads CASSLGQGGWNGYTF. CDR3 DNA sequence: TGTGCCAGCAGCTTGGGACAGGGTGGATGGAATGGCTACACCTTC.

The CDR3 loop reads CAWGTVLNTEAFF. CDR3 sequence (DNA): TGTGCCTGGGGGACAGTTCTTAACACTGAAGCTTTCTTT. J is TRBJ1-1 and V is TRBV30; 7 bases match TRBD1. The CDR3 runs to 13 residues. CDR1 is GTSNPN and CDR2 is SVGIG in the germline V gene (reference sequence). J gave up 2 bases and V 5 bases, and 5 bases lay outside the gene matches.

This clone showed up just once. The chain uses TRBV28 and TRBJ2-6; 15 bases line up with TRBD2. CDR1 is MDHEN, CDR2 SYDVKM, per germline. CDR3 length: 19 amino acids. The V and J ends lost 2 bases and 2 bases, in that order; junction bases with no gene match: 4. CDR3 coding DNA: TGTGCCAGCAGTTTACGGACTAGCGGGAGGGCCGCTGGGGCCAACGTCCTGACTTTC. It translates to CASSLRTSGRAAGANVLTF. The full variable domain, rest sourced from reference TRBV28 and TRBJ2-6, is DVKVTQSSRYLVKRTGEKVFLECVQDMDHENMFWYRQDPGLGLRLIYFSYDVKMKEKGDIPEGYSVSREKKERFSLILESASTNQTSMYLCASSLRTSGRAAGANVLTFGAGSRLTVL.

V is TRBV4-1 and J is TRBJ2-7, with D maybe TRBD1 (7 bases). Germline V gene lookup returns CDR1 MGHRA and CDR2 YSYEKL. CDR3 size: 14 residues. Trimming cost V 4 bases and J 0 bases, with 10 bases left between them. The CDR3 DNA reads TGCGCCAGCAGCCCCAGGGGGGTCTCCTACGAGCAGTACTTC. Amino acid sequence: CASSPRGVSYEQYF.

This clone was picked up a small number of times. CDR3 coding DNA: TGTGCCAGCAGCCGGACTAGCGAGAGCACAGATACGCAGTATTTT. This gives the protein CASSRTSESTDTQYF. V and J are TRBV5-4 and TRBJ2-3; 9 bases agree with TRBD2. CDR1 and CDR2 from the germline V gene are SGHNT and YYREEE (reference sequence). CDR3 size: 15 residues. Losses at the gene ends were 4 bases for V and 0 bases for J; bases not matched to a gene: 3.

This chain uses TRBV18 with TRBJ2-7; 10 bases are shared with TRBD2. This CDR3 region has 15 residues. Looked up from germline, CDR1 is KGHSH and CDR2 is LQKENI. Trimming took 0 bases from V and 3 from J; bases not matched to a gene: 2. The CDR3 region is CASSPPGTSDYEQYF. The CDR3 DNA is TGTGCCAGCTCACCACCCGGGACTAGCGACTACGAGCAGTACTTC.

The chain employs TRBV7-9 and TRBJ2-7; the match to TRBD1 covers 8 bases. CDR3 length: 17 residues. V lost 1 base, J lost 5 bases, and 13 bases stayed unmatched. CDR1 and CDR2 (germline): SEHNR, FQNEAQ (reference sequence). The CDR3 loop is CASSLGLTDRVRDEQYF. CDR3 in DNA: TGTGCCAGCAGCTTAGGGTTAACGGACAGGGTAAGGGACGAGCAGTACTTC.

This clone was observed a single time. The chain joins TRBV11-2 to TRBJ2-2; TRBD2 is a possible D gene (5 bases). Germline V lookup: CDR1 SGHAT, CDR2 FQNNGV. Between the trimmed V and J ends, which lost 5 bases and 5 bases, there was a span of 6 bases. This CDR3 is built from 12 residues. CDR3 DNA sequence: TGTGCCAGCAGCCGAGGGACCGGGGAGCTGTTTTTT. It encodes CASSRGTGELFF.

The genes are TRBV29-1 and TRBJ2-1, with 10 bases fitting TRBD1. Germline CDR1 is SQVTM and CDR2 is ANQGSEA. Germline trimming cut 0 bases from V and 9 bases from J; bases unmatched to any gene: 8. The CDR3 runs to 15 residues. Here the CDR3 reads CSVEDSDRGYTEQFF. The CDR3 DNA reads as TGCAGCGTTGAAGACTCGGACAGGGGGTATACTGAGCAGTTCTTC.

This clone was counted only a few times. The rearrangement joins TRBV11-1 to TRBJ2-7; tentative D call: TRBD2 (6 bases). The germline CDR1 and CDR2 sequences are SGHAT and FQDESV (reference sequence). The CDR3 is 12 amino acids. V was cut by 5 bases and J by 9 bases, with 14 bases left in between. The CDR3 spells CASSLLRGWQYF. The CDR3 nucleotides read TGTGCCAGCAGCCTACTCCGGGGGTGGCAGTACTTC.

This chain joins TRBV2 and TRBJ2-3; 10 nucleotides match TRBD2. V was clipped by 1 base and J by 5 bases; unmatched bases: 6. CDR3 length: 16 amino acids. Germline V CDR1 and CDR2: SNHLY, FYNNEI. CDR3 sequence: CASSEVEREGGDTQYF. CDR3 coding DNA: TGTGCCAGCAGTGAAGTGGAGCGGGAGGGCGGAGATACGCAGTATTTT.